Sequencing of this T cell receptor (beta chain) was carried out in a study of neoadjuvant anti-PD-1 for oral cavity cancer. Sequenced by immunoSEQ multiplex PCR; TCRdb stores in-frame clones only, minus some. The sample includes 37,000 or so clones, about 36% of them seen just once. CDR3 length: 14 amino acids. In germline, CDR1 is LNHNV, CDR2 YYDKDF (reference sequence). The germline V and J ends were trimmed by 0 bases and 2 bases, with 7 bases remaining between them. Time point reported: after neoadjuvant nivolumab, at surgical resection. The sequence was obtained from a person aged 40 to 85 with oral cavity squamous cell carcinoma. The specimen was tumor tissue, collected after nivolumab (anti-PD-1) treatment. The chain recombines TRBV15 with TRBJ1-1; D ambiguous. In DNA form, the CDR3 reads TGTGCCACCAGCAGAGATGTCGTAAACACTGAAGCTTTCTTT. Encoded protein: CATSRDVVNTEAFF.